One and the same sample provided the 8 T cell receptor beta chains below, sequenced in a study of T cells in Graves' hyperthyroidism and ophthalmopathy. What was amplified from RNA transcripts were TCR beta CDR3 regions. HTBI primers were used for first-round RT-PCR of the TCR CDR3. TCRdb used MiXCR to reprocess the multiplex PCR reads, holding one entry per CDR3 protein. The data show about 46,000 distinct CDR3 sequences, about 52% seen once. Input material: peripheral blood or thyroid tissue (not recorded which). The receptors derive from a woman aged 45-59 years with Graves' hyperthyroidism.

The table lists this clonotype with many counts. V gene TRBV2 combines with J gene TRBJ1-5; D remains unclear. The CDR3 totals 14 residues. Trimming took off 6 bases at V and 3 bases at J, with 12 bases between the two ends. The germline gives CDR1 SNHLY, CDR2 FYNNEI. The CDR3 bases are TGTGCCAGCAGGGCGGAAGTCAACAATCAGCCCCAGCATTTT. Encoded protein: CASRAEVNNQPQHF. The full variable domain, rest sourced from reference TRBV2 and TRBJ1-5, is EPEVTQTPSHQVTQMGQEVILRCVPISNHLYFYWYRQILGQKVEFLVSFYNNEISEKSEIFDDQFSVERPDGSNFTLKIRSTKLEDSAMYFCASRAEVNNQPQHFGDGTRLSIL.

This clonotype is a singleton in its sample. The gene calls are TRBV18 and TRBJ2-3; D tentatively fits TRBD1 or TRBD2 (6 bases each). This CDR3 spans 12 amino acids. Looked up from germline, CDR1 is KGHSH and CDR2 is LQKENI. V was trimmed by 5 bases and J by 10 bases, leaving 13 bases between them. This CDR3 reads CASSVNREAQYF. Written as DNA, the CDR3 is TGTGCCAGCTCAGTGAACAGGGAGGCGCAGTATTTT.

This rearrangement joins TRBV10-3 to TRBJ2-5, with TRBD2 matching over 7 bases. Losses at the gene ends were 5 bases for V and 1 base for J; bases not matched to a gene: 7. CDR1 ENHRY and CDR2 SYGVKD come from the germline V gene. The CDR3 covers 15 residues. CDR3 sequence: CAISSETSTQETQYF. The CDR3, as DNA: TGTGCCATCAGTTCCGAGACTAGCACCCAAGAGACCCAGTACTTC.

The chain is built from TRBV20-1 and TRBJ2-5; D remains ambiguous. This CDR3 has 12 amino acids. The ends were cut back, 6 bases at V and 9 bases at J, with 17 bases in the middle. From germline, CDR1 is DFQATT and CDR2 SNEGSKA (reference sequence). In DNA, the CDR3 is TGCAGTGCCCAAAATAGCAATCAGCCCCAGTACTTC. Translated: CSAQNSNQPQYF.

The CDR3 coding sequence is TGTGCCTGGAGTTCTGGGGTCTCTGGCTACACCTTC. Translating it yields CAWSSGVSGYTF. The gene calls are TRBV30 and TRBJ1-2; no reliable D call. Looked up from germline, CDR1 is GTSNPN and CDR2 is SVGIG (reference sequence). The V end lost 2 bases, the J end lost 7 bases, and 11 bases lay between the germline ends. The CDR3 has 12 residues.

CDR3 DNA sequence: TGTGCCAGCAGCGGGCGGACAGGGGGATATGGCTACACCTTC. Translation: CASSGRTGGYGYTF. The chain combines TRBV7-9 with TRBJ1-2; 10 positions match TRBD1. Germline assignment: CDR1 SEHNR and CDR2 FQNEAQ (reference sequence). The V and J ends lost 5 bases and 5 bases, in that order; junction bases with no gene match: 5. This CDR3 spans 14 amino acids.

The chain is built from TRBV19 and TRBJ2-7; weak D call: TRBD2 (5 bases). Germline values: CDR1 LNHDA, CDR2 SQIVND (reference sequence). The CDR3 has 13 amino acids. The V and J ends lost 3 bases and 6 bases respectively, with 12 bases between them. For the CDR3, the DNA is TGTGCCAGTAGTATGCAGGAAGGAGGCGAGCAGTACTTC. Its translation is CASSMQEGGEQYF.

This clonotype was found many times. The chain joins TRBV30 to TRBJ1-1; D gene ambiguous. V lost 4 bases to trimming and J lost 5 bases, with 11 bases between them. The length of the CDR3 is 12 residues. Germline lookup yields CDR1 GTSNPN and CDR2 SVGIG (reference sequence). CDR3 amino acids: CAWIRGETEAFF. The CDR3 DNA follows: TGTGCCTGGATTAGAGGTGAGACTGAAGCTTTCTTT. Full variable domain (missing parts from reference TRBV30 and TRBJ1-1): SQTIHQWPATLVQPVGSPLSLECTVEGTSNPNLYWYRQAAGRGLQLLFYSVGIGQISSEVPQNLSASRPQDRQFILSSKKLLLSDSGFYLCAWIRGETEAFFGQGTRLTVV.